Shown below are 20 T cell receptor beta chains from a single sample sequenced in a study of blood T cells in healthy people across ages. Together with a sample-barcoded 5' primer, a J-beta primer mix was included in a second PCR lasting about 6 to 11 cycles. TCRdb used MiXCR to reprocess the 5' RACE reads, holding one entry per CDR3 protein. The sample lists about 970,000 distinct CDR3 sequences, 51% occurring once. Sequencing input: blood. Receptors were obtained from a woman aged 55 to 70 in good health.

The V call is TRBV6-5, the J call TRBJ2-1; either TRBD1 or TRBD2 may fit D (5 bases each). Between the trimmed V and J ends, which lost 0 bases and 6 bases, there was a span of 15 bases. The germline V gene encodes CDR1 MNHEY and CDR2 SVGAGI. CDR3 length equals 16 residues. The CDR3 loop reads CASSYSGGTRSNEQFF. CDR3 nucleotide sequence: TGTGCCAGCAGTTACTCGGGTGGGACCCGTTCCAATGAGCAGTTCTTC.

This chain links TRBV20-1 with TRBJ1-4; D gene ambiguous. The CDR3 extends over 13 amino acids. V lost 2 bases and J lost 5, with 9 bases in between. From germline, CDR1 is DFQATT and CDR2 SNEGSKA (reference sequence). For the CDR3, the DNA is TGCAGTGCTAGAAACAGTCAAAATGAAAAACTGTTTTTT. Translation: CSARNSQNEKLFF.

Only one count was recorded for this clonotype. This chain uses TRBV29-1 with TRBJ1-4; D gene ambiguous. Germline lookup yields CDR1 SQVTM and CDR2 ANQGSEA. CDR3 length equals 13 residues. V was clipped by 7 bases and J by 0 bases, with 9 bases between them. CDR3 sequence (DNA): TGCAGCGGACAATCTGCAACTAATGAAAAACTGTTTTTT. Translation gives CSGQSATNEKLFF. Drawing the rest from reference TRBV29-1 and TRBJ1-4, the complete variable domain is SAVISQKPSRDICQRGTSLTIQCQVDSQVTMMFWYRQQPGQSLTLIATANQGSEATYESGFVIDKFPISRPNLTFSTLTVSNMSPEDSSIYLCSGQSATNEKLFFGSGTQLSVL.

The chain uses TRBV11-2 and TRBJ2-5, with TRBD1 matching over 10 bases. J lost 5 bases, V lost 3 bases, and 12 bases had no gene match. The V gene's germline CDR1 is SGHAT and CDR2 FQNNGV. This CDR3 is built from 17 residues. CDR3 region: CASSLLGGQGDVETQYF. The CDR3 DNA follows: TGTGCCAGCAGCTTGTTAGGCGGACAGGGGGATGTTGAGACCCAGTACTTC.

As DNA, the CDR3 is TGTGCCAGCAGTAGGAGCGGACTGATCACAGATACGCAGTATTTT. It specifies CASSRSGLITDTQYF. The chain is built from TRBV27 and TRBJ2-3; possible D gene TRBD2, 5 bases. The CDR3 is 15 residues long. The V gene lost 5 bases and the J gene lost 2 bases, with 14 bases spanning the gap. Germline CDR1 MNHEY, CDR2 SMNVEV (reference sequence).

The V gene is TRBV11-2, the J gene TRBJ2-3; the D is unclear. From germline, CDR1 is SGHAT and CDR2 FQNNGV. V was cut by 2 bases and J by 10 bases, with 16 bases left in between. CDR3 length equals 14 residues. This CDR3 reads CASSLKASSWAQYF. As DNA, the CDR3 is TGTGCCAGCAGCTTAAAGGCTTCGAGTTGGGCGCAGTATTTT.

This chain connects TRBV20-1 to TRBJ2-7; possible D gene TRBD1, 5 bases. Trimming left V 0 bases short and J 3 bases short, with 12 bases between. Germline V gene data show CDR1 as DFQATT and CDR2 as SNEGSKA (reference sequence). This CDR3 has 14 amino acids. The CDR3 region has the DNA TGCAGTGCTAGAGATGGGGCTGTCGGCTACGAGCAGTACTTC. Protein product: CSARDGAVGYEQYF.

The chain employs TRBV29-1 and TRBJ2-5; 9 bases are shared with TRBD2. V shed 4 bases and J 11 bases; nucleotides not matched to a gene: 17. Germline assignment: CDR1 SQVTM and CDR2 ANQGSEA. The length of the CDR3 is 15 residues. The DNA of the CDR3 is TGCAGCGTTGTGCCTAGCGGGACCGTTTACAATGAGCAGTACTTC. Translated: CSVVPSGTVYNEQYF.

At least ten counts were recorded for this clonotype. The V and J genes are TRBV29-1 and TRBJ2-5, with a possible D match to TRBD2 (5 bases). V was cut by 4 bases and J by 2 bases, with 14 bases left in between. This CDR3 comprises 14 residues. The V gene's germline CDR1 is SQVTM and CDR2 ANQGSEA. The CDR3 region has the DNA TGCAGCGTTGGAGGAAATTCGGGGCAAGAGACCCAGTACTTC. The encoded protein is CSVGGNSGQETQYF.

This rearrangement joins TRBV7-9 to TRBJ2-4; the match to TRBD2 covers 11 bases. The assigned J gene may be wrong: the sequence end matches TRBJ2-7 better. The CDR3 contains 16 residues. Per germline, CDR1 SEHNR and CDR2 FQNEAQ (reference sequence). The CDR3 reads CASSLTSGIDKYEQYF. In nucleotides, the CDR3 is TGTGCCAGCAGTCTGACTAGCGGGATAGATAAGTACGAGCAGTACTTC.

J is TRBJ2-3 and V is TRBV29-1; 9 bases align to TRBD2. The J segment lost 5 bases and the V segment lost 5 bases, leaving 2 bases of the junction unmatched. The CDR3 runs to 12 residues. From germline, CDR1 is SQVTM and CDR2 ANQGSEA. The DNA of the CDR3 is TGCAGCGTTTCACTAGCGGGAGATACGCAGTATTTT. Translating it yields CSVSLAGDTQYF.

This rearrangement joins TRBV3-1 to TRBJ2-7, with D perhaps matching TRBD1 or TRBD2 (5 bases each). V dropped 1 base and J dropped 0 bases, with 10 bases sitting between them. Germline loops: CDR1 LGHDT, CDR2 YNNKEL (reference sequence). CDR3 length: 15 amino acids. The CDR3 nucleotides read TGTGCCAGCAGCCAAGGAGGGGTTCCCTCCTACGAGCAGTACTTC. Translating it yields CASSQGGVPSYEQYF.

This chain connects TRBV4-1 to TRBJ1-2; TRBD1 matches at 11 bases. The CDR3 runs to 17 residues. The germline gives CDR1 MGHRA, CDR2 YSYEKL. V lost 4 bases and J lost 8; bases outside the gene matches: 15. CDR3 loop: CASSPQWSGQGAFGYTF. CDR3 bases: TGCGCCAGCAGCCCCCAATGGTCAGGACAGGGGGCATTCGGCTACACCTTC.

The chain employs TRBV4-1 and TRBJ2-7; D unresolved. CDR3 length: 17 residues. Germline V gene lookup returns CDR1 MGHRA and CDR2 YSYEKL. Trimming cost V 0 bases and J 0 bases, with 15 bases left between them. The CDR3 region is CASSQERFDFYSYEQYF. The CDR3 bases are TGCGCCAGCAGCCAAGAACGATTTGATTTCTACTCCTACGAGCAGTACTTC.

Here the CDR3 DNA reads TGTGCCAGCAGCTTAGCTCGGGTTAGCGGGAGCTACAATGAGCAGTTCTTC. It encodes CASSLARVSGSYNEQFF. The rearrangement joins TRBV11-3 to TRBJ2-1, with 9 bases matching TRBD2. V lost 1 base to trimming and J lost 3 bases; unmatched junction nucleotides: 7. This CDR3 spans 17 amino acids. Per the germline V gene, CDR1 is SGHNT and CDR2 is YENEEA.

This chain connects TRBV2 to TRBJ2-2, with 7 bases lining up with TRBD2. Germline V gives CDR1 SNHLY, CDR2 FYNNEI. Trimming removed 7 bases from V and 6 bases from J; junction bases left unmatched: 2. There are 12 residues in the CDR3. The CDR3 region is CASIGLAGELFF. The CDR3 bases are TGTGCCAGCATAGGACTAGCCGGGGAGCTGTTTTTT.

The chain uses TRBV7-2 and TRBJ2-1, with D possibly TRBD2 on 5 matching bases. Trimming took off 2 bases at V and 4 bases at J, with 12 bases between the two ends. Germline assignment: CDR1 SGHTA and CDR2 FQGNSA. The CDR3 spans 15 residues. This CDR3 reads CASSLPGKFYNEQFF. The CDR3 nucleotides are TGTGCCAGCAGCTTACCCGGGAAATTTTACAATGAGCAGTTCTTC. Full variable domain (remainder filled in from reference TRBV7-2 and TRBJ2-1): GAGVSQSPSNKVTEKGKDVELRCDPISGHTALYWYRQSLGQGLEFLIYFQGNSAPDKSGLPSDRFSAERTGGSVSTLTIQRTQQEDSAVYLCASSLPGKFYNEQFFGPGTRLTVL.

CDR3 sequence: CAGGYSSYEQYF. The CDR3 coding sequence is TGTGCCGGCGGATACAGCTCCTACGAGCAGTACTTC. The rearrangement joins TRBV12-3 or TRBV12-4 to TRBJ2-7, with D unclear. The CDR3 runs 12 residues. V dropped 11 bases and J dropped 0 bases, with 11 bases sitting between them.

This clonotype was observed a handful of times. The chain recombines TRBV7-2 with TRBJ2-1, with a tentative D call TRBD1 (5 bases). The V end was cut by 3 bases, the J end by 5 bases, with 8 bases between. This CDR3 contains 13 residues. CDR1 is SGHTA and CDR2 is FQGNSA in the germline V gene. The CDR3 region is CASSFDSHNEQFF. The CDR3 DNA sequence: TGTGCCAGCAGCTTCGACAGCCACAATGAGCAGTTCTTC.

As for this clonotype: A much larger clone lies one base from this, so it may be a read error. The rearrangement links TRBV11-2 to TRBJ2-7; the match to TRBD2 covers 10 bases. Unmatched junction bases numbered 9, after V lost 7 bases and J lost 6 bases. Germline V gene data show CDR1 as SGHAT and CDR2 as FQNNGV. The CDR3 is 14 amino acids. CDR3: CASNLRGTSAEQYF. CDR3 DNA: TGTGCCAGCAACCTTCGCGGGACTAGCGCCGAGCAGTACTTC.